This T cell receptor beta chain was obtained from a study of shared T cell receptors in the human thymus. Profiling relied on immunoSEQ multiplex PCR, and the TCRdb table lists in-frame clones only, not all of them. The sample records hundreds of thousands of clones, 75% to 85% being singletons. This clone came up once. The sample was also reused in another study, on human thymus T cells. Turning to that study: Use of V and J genes seemed skewed within the thymic and blood repertoires.

Sample: thymocytes. The TCR comes from a boy in the first two years of life with a congenital heart defect.

This chain's CDR3 is CASSPVTGELFF. Written as DNA, the CDR3 is TGTGCCAGCTCCCCAGTCACCGGGGAGCTGTTTTTT. V gene TRBV25-1 combines with J gene TRBJ2-2; D gene ambiguous. V was pared by 8 bases and J by 4 bases, with 8 bases between. CDR1 is MGHDK and CDR2 is SYGVNS in the germline V gene. The CDR3 length is 12 residues.